The source of this TCR beta chain is a study of T cell changes during pregnancy in multiple sclerosis. This clone was recorded only once. The length of the CDR3 is 16 residues. The germline V gene encodes CDR1 KGHSH and CDR2 LQKENI. V trimming: 7 bases; J trimming: 5 bases; junction bases outside the gene matches: 15. The repertoire was sequenced with immunoSEQ multiplex PCR; TCRdb's copy has only in-frame clones and lacks some. The sample comprises roughly 16,000 clones, roughly 86% of which are singletons, and around an eighth rests with the top ten. The receptor was isolated from a female donor in good health, enrolled as a control in a pregnancy study. The rearrangement uses TRBV18 and TRBJ2-7; the match to TRBD2 covers 9 bases. This specimen was CD8+ T cells from peripheral blood mononuclear cells, taken after pregnancy. The CDR3 nucleotides read TGTGCCAGCTTTCTTGGCGGGGGGGCCGTCGCCGACGAGCAGTACTTC. Translated: CASFLGGGAVADEQYF.